What follows describes a single TCR beta chain. These data are taken from a study of OX40 agonist ivuxolimab in advanced cancers. Whole-study context: Enrolled patients in dose escalation had cancers that were hepatocellular carcinoma, melanoma, renal cell or head and neck cancer. Participants averaged approximately 65 years of age (range about 23 to 79) and were over 75% male.

Germline assignment: CDR1 PRHDT and CDR2 FYEKMQ (reference sequence). The CDR3 runs 16 residues. The V and J ends lost 5 bases and 4 bases, in that order; junction bases with no gene match: 9. Here immunoSEQ multiplex PCR was the method, and the copy in TCRdb shows in-frame clones only, minus some. Found here are approximately 62,000 clones, 92% of them singletons; the top ten hold about an eighth. Material: CD4+ or CD8+ T cells sorted from blood, obtained in a trial of the OX40 agonist ivuxolimab. The chain employs TRBV13 and TRBJ2-1, with TRBD2 identical over 9 bases. This receptor was identified in an adult with an advanced solid tumor such as melanoma, head and neck, liver or kidney cancer. The CDR3 DNA reads TGTGCCAGCAGCATACCAGGGCGGGGGGGTTACAATGAGCAGTTCTTC. Translating it yields CASSIPGRGGYNEQFF.